The source of this T cell receptor (beta chain) is a study of blood T cell repertoires in COVID-19. Study-wide context: Collection of acute and convalescent COVID-19 samples took place in the United States, Italy and Spain. From T cells, B-cell-depleted T cells, or PBMCs came the material, which was cDNA or gDNA.

With V trimmed by 4 bases and J by 0 bases, 14 bases remained unmatched. This CDR3 region has 20 residues. Germline V lookup: CDR1 LGHNA, CDR2 YSLEER. Study processing details: Amplifying reference gene primers gave estimates of nucleated cell counts. Profiling relied on immunoSEQ multiplex PCR, and the TCRdb table lists in-frame clones only, not all of them. D and trimming come from the DNA, and the V and J calls and clone size come from that table. The sample includes some 120,000 clones, around 88% seen only once; the top ten take 5% to 6%. The chain links TRBV4-3 to TRBJ2-6; 8 bases fit TRBD1. The clonotype originates from a human donor in a cohort sampled during active COVID-19. Sequencing used peripheral blood. CDR3 coding DNA: TGCGCCAGCAGCCCCCAGATCGTCACAGGGGGTACCTCTGGGGCCAACGTCCTGACTTTC. Amino acids: CASSPQIVTGGTSGANVLTF.